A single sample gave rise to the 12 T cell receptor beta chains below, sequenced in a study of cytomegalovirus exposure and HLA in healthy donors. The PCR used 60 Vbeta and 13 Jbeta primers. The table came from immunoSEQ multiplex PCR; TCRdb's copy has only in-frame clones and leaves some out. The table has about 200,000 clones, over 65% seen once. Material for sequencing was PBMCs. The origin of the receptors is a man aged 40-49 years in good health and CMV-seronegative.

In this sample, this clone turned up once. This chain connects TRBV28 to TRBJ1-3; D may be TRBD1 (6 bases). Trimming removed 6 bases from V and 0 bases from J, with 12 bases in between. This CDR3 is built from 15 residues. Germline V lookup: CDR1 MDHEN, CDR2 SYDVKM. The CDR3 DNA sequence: TGTGCCAGCAGCTTGATGACAGGCTCTGGAAACACCATATATTTT. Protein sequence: CASSLMTGSGNTIYF.

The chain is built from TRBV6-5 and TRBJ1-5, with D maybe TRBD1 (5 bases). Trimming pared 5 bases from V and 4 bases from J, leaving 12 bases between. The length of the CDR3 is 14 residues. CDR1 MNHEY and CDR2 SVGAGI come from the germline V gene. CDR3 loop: CASSPRQLNQPQHF. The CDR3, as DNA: TGTGCCAGCAGTCCCAGACAGCTTAATCAGCCCCAGCATTTT.

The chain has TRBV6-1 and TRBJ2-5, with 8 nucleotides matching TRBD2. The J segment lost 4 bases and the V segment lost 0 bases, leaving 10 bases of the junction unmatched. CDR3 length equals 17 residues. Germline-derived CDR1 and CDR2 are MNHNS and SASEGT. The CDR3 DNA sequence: TGTGCCAGCAGTGAAGCGGTGGTAGCGGGGATTGTAGAGACCCAGTACTTC. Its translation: CASSEAVVAGIVETQYF.

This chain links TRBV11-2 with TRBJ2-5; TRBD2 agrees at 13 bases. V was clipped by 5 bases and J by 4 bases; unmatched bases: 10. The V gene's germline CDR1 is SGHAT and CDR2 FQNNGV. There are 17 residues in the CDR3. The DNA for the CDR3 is TGTGCCAGCAGCCAACGGAGTAGACTAGCGGGAGGAGAGACCCAGTACTTC. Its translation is CASSQRSRLAGGETQYF. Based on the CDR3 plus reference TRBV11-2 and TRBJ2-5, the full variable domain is EAGVAQSPRYKIIEKRQSVAFWCNPISGHATLYWYQQILGQGPKLLIQFQNNGVVDDSQLPKDRFSAERLKGVDSTLKIQPAKLEDSAVYLCASSQRSRLAGGETQYFGPGTRLLVL.

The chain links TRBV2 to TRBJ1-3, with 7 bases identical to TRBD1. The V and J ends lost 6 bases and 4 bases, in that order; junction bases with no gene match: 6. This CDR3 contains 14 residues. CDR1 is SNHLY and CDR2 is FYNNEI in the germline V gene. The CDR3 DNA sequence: TGTGCCAGCAGGACAAACAGGGGAGGAAACACCATATATTTT. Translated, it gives CASRTNRGGNTIYF.

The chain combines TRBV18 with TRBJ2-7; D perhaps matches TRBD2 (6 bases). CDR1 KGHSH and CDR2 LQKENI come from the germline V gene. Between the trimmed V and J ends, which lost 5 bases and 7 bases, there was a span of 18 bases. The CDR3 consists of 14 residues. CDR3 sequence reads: CASSAQGGVGEQYF. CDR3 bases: TGTGCCAGCTCAGCTCAGGGAGGTGTGGGAGAGCAGTACTTC. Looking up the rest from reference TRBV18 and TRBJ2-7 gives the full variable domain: NAGVMQNPRHLVRRRGQEARLRCSPMKGHSHVYWYRQLPEEGLKFMVYLQKENIIDESGMPKERFSAEFPKEGPSILRIQQVVRGDSAAYFCASSAQGGVGEQYFGPGTRLTVT.

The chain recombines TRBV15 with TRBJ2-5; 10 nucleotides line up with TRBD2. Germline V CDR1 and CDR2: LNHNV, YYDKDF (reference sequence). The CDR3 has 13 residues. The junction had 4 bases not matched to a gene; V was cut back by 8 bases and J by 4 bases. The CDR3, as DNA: TGTGCCACCGAGCGGGAGGGCCGAGAGACCCAGTACTTC. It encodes CATEREGRETQYF.

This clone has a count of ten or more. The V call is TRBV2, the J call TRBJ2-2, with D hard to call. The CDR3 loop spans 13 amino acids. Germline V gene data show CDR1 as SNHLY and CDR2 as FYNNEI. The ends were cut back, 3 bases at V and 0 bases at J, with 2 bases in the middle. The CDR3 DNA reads TGTGCCAGCAGTGACTCGAACACCGGGGAGCTGTTTTTT. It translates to CASSDSNTGELFF.

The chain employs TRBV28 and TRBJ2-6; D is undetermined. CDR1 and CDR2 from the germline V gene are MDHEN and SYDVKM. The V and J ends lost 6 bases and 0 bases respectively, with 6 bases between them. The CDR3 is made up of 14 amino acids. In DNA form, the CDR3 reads TGTGCCAGCAGCCCCCACTCTGGGGCCAACGTCCTGACTTTC. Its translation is CASSPHSGANVLTF.

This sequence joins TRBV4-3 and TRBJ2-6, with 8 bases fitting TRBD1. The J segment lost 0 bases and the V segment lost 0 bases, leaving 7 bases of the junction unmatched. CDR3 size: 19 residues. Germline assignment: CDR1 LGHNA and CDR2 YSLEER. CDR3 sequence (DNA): TGCGCCAGCAGCCAAGATTGGCAGGGGGCCTACTCTGGGGCCAACGTCCTGACTTTC. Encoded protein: CASSQDWQGAYSGANVLTF.

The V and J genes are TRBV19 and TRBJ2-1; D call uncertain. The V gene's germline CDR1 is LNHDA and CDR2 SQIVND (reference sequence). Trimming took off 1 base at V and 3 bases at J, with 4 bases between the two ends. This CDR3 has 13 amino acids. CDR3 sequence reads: CASSIGSYNEQFF. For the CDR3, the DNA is TGTGCCAGTAGTATAGGCAGCTACAATGAGCAGTTCTTC.

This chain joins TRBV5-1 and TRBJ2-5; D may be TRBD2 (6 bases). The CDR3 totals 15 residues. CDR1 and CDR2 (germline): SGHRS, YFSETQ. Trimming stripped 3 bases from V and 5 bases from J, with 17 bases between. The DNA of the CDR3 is TGCGCCAGCAGCTCAAACGGGGGTTGGGGGGAGACCCAGTACTTC. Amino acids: CASSSNGGWGETQYF.